This TCR beta chain was recorded in a study of T cell changes during pregnancy in multiple sclerosis. TCRdb's table, derived via immunoSEQ multiplex PCR, lists solely in-frame clones and lacks some. The table has about 100,000 clones, about 90% seen once; the top ten hold just under 2%. The sequences come from peripheral blood, collected after pregnancy. This TCR derives from a female donor with multiple sclerosis, enrolled in a pregnancy study.

The CDR3 is CASSPSGTGSYGYTF. Here the CDR3 DNA reads TGCGCCAGCAGCCCAAGCGGGACAGGGAGCTATGGCTACACCTTC. This rearrangement joins TRBV5-1 to TRBJ1-2, with 9 bases identical to TRBD1. The CDR3 totals 15 residues. V was clipped by 4 bases and J by 4 bases; unmatched bases: 8. The germline V gene has CDR1 SGHRS and CDR2 YFSETQ.